The next 30 T cell receptor beta chains were all read from a single sample in a study of blood T cell repertoires in COVID-19. TCRdb keeps only in-frame clones here, not all; method: immunoSEQ multiplex PCR. The data contain about 350,000 clones, 88% of them seen just once; the ten biggest clones take up 1%. The sequenced sample consisted of PBMCs or T cells enriched from blood (not recorded which). The source is a woman aged 25 to 39 who had been exposed to COVID-19.

CDR3 bases: TGTGCCAGCACCCACAGGGGGCGCAATTCACCCCTCCACTTT. It codes for CASTHRGRNSPLHF. The V call is TRBV28, the J call TRBJ1-6; 9 positions agree with TRBD1. Per germline, CDR1 MDHEN and CDR2 SYDVKM. This CDR3 region has 14 residues. With 7 bases clipped from V and 7 bases from J, the junction kept 5 bases outside the gene matches.

The V gene is TRBV9, the J gene TRBJ1-3; 10 nucleotides line up with TRBD1. Per the germline V gene, CDR1 is SGDLS and CDR2 is YYNGEE. J lost 3 bases, V lost 4 bases, and 10 bases had no gene match. The length of the CDR3 is 17 residues. This CDR3 is CASSKTTDRGLGNTIYF. CDR3 nucleotides: TGTGCCAGCAGCAAAACGACTGACAGGGGGCTTGGAAACACCATATATTTT.

This chain connects TRBV19 to TRBJ1-5; D unresolved. Trimming stripped 6 bases from V and 5 bases from J, with 20 bases between. The CDR3 sequence is 16 residues long. The germline gives CDR1 LNHDA, CDR2 SQIVND (reference sequence). In nucleotides, the CDR3 is TGTGCCAGTAGCAAAGACTCGGGGATTCCTTATCAGCCCCAGCATTTT. Its protein product is CASSKDSGIPYQPQHF.

The chain uses TRBV28 and TRBJ2-5, with D uncertain. Germline values: CDR1 MDHEN, CDR2 SYDVKM. CDR3 length equals 14 residues. Trimming removed 3 bases at V and 7 bases at J, with 15 bases between. For the CDR3, the DNA is TGTGCCAGCAGTTTCAGCGCGGCCCCGCGGACCCAGTACTTC. Amino acids: CASSFSAAPRTQYF.

This chain uses TRBV19 with TRBJ1-3; D uncertain. The CDR3 has 15 amino acids. V was pared by 0 bases and J by 0 bases, with 6 bases between. Germline CDR1 and CDR2: LNHDA and SQIVND (reference sequence). The CDR3 DNA is TGTGCCAGTAGTATAGACGCCTACTCTGGAAACACCATATATTTT. Amino acids: CASSIDAYSGNTIYF.

The chain has TRBV18 and TRBJ2-7; D is possibly TRBD2 (5 bases). The CDR3 loop spans 15 amino acids. The V end was cut by 3 bases, the J end by 2 bases, with 14 bases between. Per the germline V gene, CDR1 is KGHSH and CDR2 is LQKENI. CDR3 sequence: CASSPSAGLTYEQYF. The DNA for the CDR3 is TGTGCCAGCTCACCTTCGGCCGGACTTACCTACGAGCAGTACTTC. The full variable domain, rest sourced from reference TRBV18 and TRBJ2-7, is NAGVMQNPRHLVRRRGQEARLRCSPMKGHSHVYWYRQLPEEGLKFMVYLQKENIIDESGMPKERFSAEFPKEGPSILRIQQVVRGDSAAYFCASSPSAGLTYEQYFGPGTRLTVT.

In the case of this clone: The identical CDR3 is also encoded by other nucleotide sequences in the sample. V and J are TRBV27 and TRBJ1-2, with D possibly TRBD1 on 5 matching bases. The CDR3 loop spans 13 amino acids. The germline V gene has CDR1 MNHEY and CDR2 SMNVEV (reference sequence). Trimming left V 3 bases short and J 4 bases short, with 9 bases between. The CDR3 loop is CASSFQGSYGYTF. Here the CDR3 DNA reads TGTGCCAGCAGTTTCCAGGGTTCCTATGGCTACACCTTC.

V usage is TRBV7-3 and J usage is TRBJ2-5; D is unclear. This CDR3 region has 12 residues. The V gene's germline CDR1 is SGHTA and CDR2 FQGTGA. V gave up 5 bases and J gave up 5 bases, with 9 bases separating them. CDR3 amino acids: CASSPLWETQYF. The CDR3 DNA reads TGTGCCAGCAGCCCCCTATGGGAGACCCAGTACTTC.

The V gene is TRBV29-1, the J gene TRBJ1-4, with D possibly matching TRBD1 (5 bases). Per the germline V gene, CDR1 is SQVTM and CDR2 is ANQGSEA. V was shortened by 5 bases and J by 6 bases, with 10 bases between the two germline ends. The CDR3 has 12 residues. CDR3 coding DNA: TGCAGCGTTCGGGGGTTGGATGAAAAACTGTTTTTT. Its translation: CSVRGLDEKLFF.

The chain joins TRBV3-1 (or the pseudogene TRBV3-2) to TRBJ2-1, with D possibly matching TRBD2 (5 bases). The CDR3 is 15 amino acids. Deletions cut 1 base from V and 4 bases from J, with 11 bases between. Germline CDR1 LGHDT, CDR2 YNNKEL (reference sequence). CDR3 in amino acids: CASSQARGWYNEQFF. The CDR3 nucleotides are TGTGCCAGCAGCCAAGCCCGGGGATGGTACAATGAGCAGTTCTTC.

This chain links TRBV7-6 with TRBJ2-1; 9 bases agree with TRBD2. Trimming took 5 bases from V and 0 from J; bases not matched to a gene: 2. Germline CDR1 reads SGHVS; CDR2 reads FNYEAQ. This CDR3 has 15 amino acids. The CDR3 DNA is TGTGCCAGCAGCCTTAGCGGGAGCTCCTACAATGAGCAGTTCTTC. Its translation: CASSLSGSSYNEQFF.

The gene calls are TRBV6-1 and TRBJ2-7; 8 bases fit TRBD2. Germline V gene lookup returns CDR1 MNHNS and CDR2 SASEGT. The CDR3 contains 16 residues. Trimming at V came to 3 bases and at J to 2 bases, leaving 9 bases not matched to a gene. CDR3 DNA: TGTGCCAGCAGTGACAACGGGGGGGGCGCGACCTACGAGCAGTACTTC. This translates into CASSDNGGGATYEQYF.

The chain uses TRBV28 and TRBJ1-4; 8 bases fit TRBD1. The CDR3 consists of 16 residues. V lost 3 bases to trimming and J lost 8 bases; unmatched junction nucleotides: 11. From germline, CDR1 is MDHEN and CDR2 SYDVKM. For the CDR3, the DNA is TGTGCCAGCAGTTTGCCCCCCGGACAGGGCCTGGAAAAACTGTTTTTT. Protein: CASSLPPGQGLEKLFF. The entire variable domain, with the rest obtained from reference TRBV28 and TRBJ1-4, is as follows: DVKVTQSSRYLVKRTGEKVFLECVQDMDHENMFWYRQDPGLGLRLIYFSYDVKMKEKGDIPEGYSVSREKKERFSLILESASTNQTSMYLCASSLPPGQGLEKLFFGSGTQLSVL.

The chain joins TRBV7-8 to TRBJ1-6; 9 bases are a match to TRBD1. With 5 bases clipped from V and 11 bases from J, the junction kept 7 bases outside the gene matches. The CDR3 totals 14 residues. Germline V gene sequence: CDR1 SGHVS, CDR2 FQNEAQ. The CDR3 region is CASSPGTGWAPLHF. The CDR3 DNA reads as TGTGCCAGCAGCCCGGGGACAGGGTGGGCACCCCTCCACTTT.

The chain combines TRBV3-1 (or the pseudogene TRBV3-2) with TRBJ1-5, with D perhaps TRBD1 (5 bases). The V end lost 2 bases, the J end lost 6 bases, and 14 bases lay between the germline ends. This CDR3 is 15 amino acids long. Germline lookup yields CDR1 LGHDT and CDR2 YNNKEL (reference sequence). The CDR3 DNA follows: TGTGCCAGCAGCCAATCTGGGGCGGAGGGTCAGCCCCAGCATTTT. This encodes CASSQSGAEGQPQHF.

This clone was recorded once. This chain connects TRBV10-1 to TRBJ2-5, with TRBD1 identical over 7 bases. The CDR3 spans 17 residues. The junction had 12 bases not matched to a gene; V was cut back by 2 bases and J by 3 bases. Germline values: CDR1 WNHNN, CDR2 SYGVQD (reference sequence). CDR3 protein: CASSEPGQPWGKETQYF. For the CDR3, the DNA is TGCGCCAGCAGTGAGCCGGGACAGCCCTGGGGGAAAGAGACCCAGTACTTC.

V is TRBV14 and J is TRBJ1-1; 9 bases map to TRBD1. In germline, CDR1 is SGHDN, CDR2 FVKESK. Unmatched junction bases numbered 4, after V lost 1 base and J lost 1 base. CDR3 length: 16 residues. This CDR3 is CASSQGDRASNTEAFF. CDR3 nucleotide sequence: TGTGCCAGCAGCCAAGGGGACAGGGCTTCGAACACTGAAGCTTTCTTT.

The chain couples TRBV5-1 to TRBJ1-1; tentatively, D is TRBD1 (6 bases). V shed 0 bases and J shed 1 base, with 7 bases lying between them. The CDR3 totals 14 residues. CDR1 is SGHRS, CDR2 YFSETQ, per germline. The chain's CDR3 is CASSLAGQNTEAFF. The CDR3 coding sequence is TGCGCCAGCAGCTTGGCGGGACAGAACACTGAAGCTTTCTTT.

This clone occurred once. The chain combines TRBV7-9 with TRBJ1-5; a possible D gene is TRBD1 (6 bases). The CDR3 runs 18 residues. Per the germline V gene, CDR1 is SEHNR and CDR2 is FQNEAQ (reference sequence). V lost 1 base, J lost 2 bases, and 18 bases lay in between. Here the CDR3 DNA reads TGTGCCAGCAGCTTAGTTCAGGGGCCCACAGATCGCAATCAGCCCCAGCATTTT. Its translation: CASSLVQGPTDRNQPQHF.

This chain joins TRBV28 and TRBJ2-7, with 8 bases matching TRBD2. This CDR3 is 14 amino acids long. V was clipped by 3 bases and J by 7 bases; unmatched bases: 8. Germline-derived CDR1 and CDR2 are MDHEN and SYDVKM. The CDR3 loop reads CASSFRSREGEQYF. DNA of the CDR3: TGTGCCAGCAGTTTTCGCTCCCGGGAGGGGGAGCAGTACTTC.

The V gene is TRBV28, the J gene TRBJ1-4, with D possibly being TRBD1 (5 bases). This CDR3 has 18 residues. The germline CDR1 and CDR2 sequences are MDHEN and SYDVKM. V dropped 2 bases and J dropped 7 bases, with 23 bases sitting between them. In nucleotides, the CDR3 is TGTGCCAGCAGTTTAGGCTTAGGGGTGCCTGGGGGGTCTGAAAAACTGTTTTTT. This gives the protein CASSLGLGVPGGSEKLFF.

This clone was seen just once. V and J are TRBV30 and TRBJ1-5, with 8 bases that match TRBD1. This CDR3 has 14 residues. V shed 4 bases and J 3 bases; nucleotides not matched to a gene: 5. Germline V gene sequence: CDR1 GTSNPN, CDR2 SVGIG (reference sequence). CDR3 in DNA: TGTGCCTGGAAAGGGGACAGGCTCAATCAGCCCCAGCATTTT. Its protein product is CAWKGDRLNQPQHF.

This chain links TRBV12-3 or TRBV12-4 with TRBJ2-1, with 10 bases fitting TRBD2. This CDR3 has 13 amino acids. V lost 4 bases to trimming and J lost 16 bases; unmatched junction nucleotides: 10. The CDR3 loop is CASSWMEREGRFF. The CDR3, as DNA: TGTGCCAGCAGTTGGATGGAGCGGGAGGGTCGTTTCTTC.

The table lists this clone with a count of one. J is TRBJ1-3 and V is TRBV5-1, with a possible D match to TRBD1 (5 bases). This CDR3 has 14 residues. Trimming stripped 4 bases from V and 0 bases from J, with 8 bases between. Germline V CDR1 and CDR2: SGHRS, YFSETQ. The CDR3 nucleotides read TGCGCCAGCAGCGAACAGGCCTCTGGAAACACCATATATTTT. Translation: CASSEQASGNTIYF. Together with reference TRBV5-1 and TRBJ1-3, the CDR3 gives the full variable domain: KAGVTQTPRYLIKTRGQQVTLSCSPISGHRSVSWYQQTPGQGLQFLFEYFSETQRNKGNFPGRFSGRQFSNSRSEMNVSTLELGDSALYLCASSEQASGNTIYFGEGSWLTVV.

The rearrangement links TRBV6-5 to TRBJ2-7; 11 bases map to TRBD1. This CDR3 has 13 residues. J gave up 4 bases and V 8 bases, and 4 bases lay outside the gene matches. Per the germline V gene, CDR1 is MNHEY and CDR2 is SVGAGI. CDR3 region: CASARDRGYEQYF. The CDR3 coding sequence is TGTGCCAGCGCCCGGGACAGGGGGTACGAGCAGTACTTC.

V usage is TRBV24-1 and J usage is TRBJ2-7, with D perhaps TRBD1 (5 bases). The germline gives CDR1 KGHDR, CDR2 SFDVKD. Trimming took 2 bases from V and 3 from J, leaving 10 bases between them. The CDR3 spans 14 residues. The CDR3 DNA follows: TGTGCCACCAGTGATTCAGGGTGGAACTACGAGCAGTACTTC. Its protein product is CATSDSGWNYEQYF.

This rearrangement joins TRBV18 to TRBJ1-2; a possible D gene is TRBD1 (5 bases). V was shortened by 2 bases and J by 4 bases, with 11 bases between the two germline ends. Germline V gene sequence: CDR1 KGHSH, CDR2 LQKENI. CDR3 size: 14 residues. The CDR3 DNA reads as TGTGCCAGCTCACCAAAGGGGTCAGCCTATGGCTACACCTTC. Residues: CASSPKGSAYGYTF.

About this clone itself: A junction end diverges from the germline sequence, so it may reflect a read error. This chain connects TRBV7-7 to TRBJ2-1, with D perhaps matching TRBD1 (6 bases). The germline CDR1 and CDR2 sequences are SSHAT and FNYEAQ (reference sequence). The CDR3 totals 18 residues. In nucleotides, the CDR3 is TGTGCTAGCAGCCGTGGATCGGACAGTTTAAACTCCTACAATGAGCAGTTCTTC. It is translated as CASSRGSDSLNSYNEQFF.

This CDR3 reads CSATLTGELFF. CDR3 sequence (DNA): TGCAGTGCTACCCTCACCGGGGAGCTGTTTTTT. The gene calls are TRBV20-1 and TRBJ2-2, with D uncertain. CDR1 DFQATT and CDR2 SNEGSKA come from the germline V gene (reference sequence). With 4 bases removed from V and 4 bases from J, the gap between germline ends came to 4 bases. The CDR3 consists of 11 residues.

The V and J genes are TRBV3-1 (or the pseudogene TRBV3-2) and TRBJ2-3; 7 bases are a match to TRBD2. CDR1 is LGHDT and CDR2 is YNNKEL in the germline V gene (reference sequence). This CDR3 has 15 residues. V dropped 5 bases and J dropped 5; count of bases not matched to a gene: 10. The CDR3 sequence: CASSSPGGGVDTQYF. The CDR3 DNA sequence: TGTGCCAGCAGCTCGCCTGGGGGAGGGGTAGATACGCAGTATTTT.